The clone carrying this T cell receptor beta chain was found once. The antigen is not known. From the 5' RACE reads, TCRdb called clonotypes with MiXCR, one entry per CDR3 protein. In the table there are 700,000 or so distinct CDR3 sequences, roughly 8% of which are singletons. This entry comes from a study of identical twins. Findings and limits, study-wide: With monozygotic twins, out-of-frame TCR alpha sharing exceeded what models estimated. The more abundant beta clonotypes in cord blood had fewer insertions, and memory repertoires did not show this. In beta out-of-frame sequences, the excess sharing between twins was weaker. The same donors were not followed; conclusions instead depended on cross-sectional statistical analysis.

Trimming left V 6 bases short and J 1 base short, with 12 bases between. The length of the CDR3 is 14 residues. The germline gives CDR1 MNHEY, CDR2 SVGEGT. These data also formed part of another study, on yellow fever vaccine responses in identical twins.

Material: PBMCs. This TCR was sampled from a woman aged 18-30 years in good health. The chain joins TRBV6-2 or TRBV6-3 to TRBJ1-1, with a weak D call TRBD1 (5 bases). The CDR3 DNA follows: TGTGCCAGCAGCCCGGGGCCAAAGAACACTGAAGCTTTCTTT. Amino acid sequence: CASSPGPKNTEAFF.